These 19 T cell receptor beta chains were sequenced from one sample in a study of blood T cells in healthy people across ages. PCR was performed a second time for roughly 6 to 12 cycles using a sample-barcoded 5' primer and a J-beta primer mix. In TCRdb, the 5' RACE reads were re-called with MiXCR into one record per CDR3 protein. The data show about 720,000 distinct CDR3 sequences, 22% seen once. Sample: blood. All receptors derive from a man in his 70s in good health.

This clonotype was seen a single time. The chain couples TRBV12-3 or TRBV12-4 to TRBJ1-6; no definite D call. The CDR3 covers 14 residues. V was cut by 6 bases and J by 8 bases, with 14 bases left in between. The CDR3, as DNA: TGTGCCAGCAGCCCATCGGTGGGGTATTCACCCCTCCACTTT. This codes for CASSPSVGYSPLHF.

The CDR3 DNA reads as TGCAGTGCTAGAAGGACAGGGAAAGCACAAGAGACCCAGTACTTC. Amino acid sequence: CSARRTGKAQETQYF. The chain recombines TRBV20-1 with TRBJ2-5; 8 nucleotides match TRBD1. Germline V lookup: CDR1 DFQATT, CDR2 SNEGSKA (reference sequence). The length of the CDR3 is 15 residues. V dropped 2 bases and J dropped 2; count of bases not matched to a gene: 7.

The J gene is TRBJ2-3, the V gene TRBV20-1; TRBD1 or TRBD2 may be the D gene (6 bases each). The CDR3 totals 14 residues. Germline V lookup: CDR1 DFQATT, CDR2 SNEGSKA (reference sequence). Deletions cut 6 bases from V and 5 bases from J, with 18 bases between. The CDR3 DNA is TGCAGTGCCCGAGCTTGGGGGGCCGGAGATACGCAGTATTTT. Amino acid sequence: CSARAWGAGDTQYF.

This clonotype was seen ten or more times. The V and J genes are TRBV5-1 and TRBJ1-1; unclear D gene. Trimming took 5 bases from V and 3 from J, leaving 5 bases between them. This CDR3 is built from 11 residues. Germline V lookup: CDR1 SGHRS, CDR2 YFSETQ. The chain's CDR3 is CASRIHTEAFF. The CDR3 DNA reads TGCGCCAGCAGGATACACACTGAAGCTTTCTTT.

This clonotype was seen a few times. The chain carries TRBV5-1 and TRBJ2-7, with a possible D match to TRBD1 (5 bases). CDR3 length: 14 residues. V lost 0 bases, J lost 3 bases, and 10 bases lay in between. Germline V gives CDR1 SGHRS, CDR2 YFSETQ. The CDR3 coding sequence is TGCGCCAGCAGCTTGGGAGACAGTCACTACGAGCAGTACTTC. Translated: CASSLGDSHYEQYF.

The table lists this clonotype with a count of one. The CDR3 sequence: CASRGTEMNTEAFF. Here the CDR3 DNA reads TGTGCCAGTAGGGGGACAGAGATGAACACTGAAGCTTTCTTT. The genes are TRBV19 and TRBJ1-1; 7 positions match TRBD1. Germline V gives CDR1 LNHDA, CDR2 SQIVND (reference sequence). The CDR3 totals 14 residues. Germline trimming cut 6 bases from V and 0 bases from J; bases unmatched to any gene: 4. Drawing the rest from reference TRBV19 and TRBJ1-1, the complete variable domain is DGGITQSPKYLFRKEGQNVTLSCEQNLNHDAMYWYRQDPGQGLRLIYYSQIVNDFQKGDIAEGYSVSREKKESFPLTVTSAQKNPTAFYLCASRGTEMNTEAFFGQGTRLTVV.

This clonotype has just a few counts. This chain connects TRBV7-9 to TRBJ2-7; perhaps TRBD2 as D (5 bases). CDR3 size: 14 residues. V shed 5 bases and J shed 2 bases, with 13 bases lying between them. CDR1 SEHNR and CDR2 FQNEAQ come from the germline V gene (reference sequence). The DNA for the CDR3 is TGTGCCAGCAGCCTTGGACTCGTTCCCTACGAGCAGTACTTC. This translates into CASSLGLVPYEQYF.

This clonotype was observed at least ten times. V is TRBV7-2 and J is TRBJ2-2; the D call may be TRBD1 or TRBD2 (5 bases each). The germline V gene has CDR1 SGHTA and CDR2 FQGNSA. This CDR3 has 14 amino acids. V was trimmed by 6 bases and J by 4 bases, leaving 12 bases between them. The CDR3 coding sequence is TGTGCCAGCAGTTGGGACCTGCCCACCGGGGAGCTGTTTTTT. Its protein product is CASSWDLPTGELFF.

The V gene is TRBV7-2, the J gene TRBJ2-2, with TRBD2 matching 9 bases. In germline, CDR1 is SGHTA, CDR2 FQGNSA. The CDR3 is 18 residues long. J lost 8 bases, V lost 5 bases, and 18 bases had no gene match. The CDR3 loop is CASSLGGSGGPLVGELFF. CDR3 coding DNA: TGTGCCAGCAGCCTAGGAGGGAGCGGGGGGCCGTTAGTAGGGGAGCTGTTTTTT.

This clonotype was observed a few times. The V and J genes are TRBV29-1 and TRBJ2-2, with D perhaps TRBD1 or TRBD2 (5 bases each). Looked up from germline, CDR1 is SQVTM and CDR2 is ANQGSEA. There are 16 residues in the CDR3. V lost 7 bases and J lost 0, with 18 bases in between. The CDR3 DNA sequence: TGCAGCGCTCTAACGGGACCCTACGCGAACACCGGGGAGCTGTTTTTT. Protein: CSALTGPYANTGELFF.

This clonotype came up many times. The junction and the germline gene differ at one end; a read error may be behind it. The chain employs TRBV5-1 and TRBJ1-2; 7 bases align to TRBD1. The CDR3 runs 14 residues. CDR1 and CDR2 (germline): SGHRS, YFSETQ. The CDR3: CASSLEGQTYGYTF. Here the CDR3 DNA reads TGTGCCAGCAGCTTAGAGGGACAGACCTATGGCTACACCTTC.

The chain links TRBV19 to TRBJ1-2; unclear D gene. CDR3 length: 16 residues. Germline V CDR1 and CDR2: LNHDA, SQIVND (reference sequence). V shed 6 bases and J shed 0 bases, with 17 bases lying between them. CDR3 coding DNA: TGTGCCAGTAGGAGTGGTGCTGCGAAAGCTAACTATGGCTACACCTTC. The encoded protein is CASRSGAAKANYGYTF.

J is TRBJ2-1 and V is TRBV7-2; TRBD2 matches 11 bases. Germline CDR1 reads SGHTA; CDR2 reads FQGNSA. The CDR3 extends over 18 amino acids. Unmatched junction bases numbered 12, after V lost 5 bases and J lost 3 bases. CDR3 DNA sequence: TGTGCCAGCAGCCAGTATCCGCCGGGACTAGCGGTCTACAATGAGCAGTTCTTC. Translation: CASSQYPPGLAVYNEQFF.

There are a few counts of this clonotype. The rearrangement links TRBV20-1 to TRBJ2-1; possibly TRBD2 for D (6 bases). The CDR3 runs to 14 residues. Germline V CDR1 and CDR2: DFQATT, SNEGSKA (reference sequence). V dropped 5 bases and J dropped 4 bases, with 15 bases sitting between them. In DNA form, the CDR3 reads TGCAGTGCTGACCCGGGACTCGCTTACAATGAGCAGTTCTTC. Residues: CSADPGLAYNEQFF.

The rearrangement joins TRBV12-3 or TRBV12-4 to TRBJ2-4; TRBD2 matches 7 bases. V trimming: 4 bases; J trimming: 6 bases; junction bases outside the gene matches: 6. The CDR3 runs to 14 residues. The CDR3 protein is CASSWGGRGNIQYF. In nucleotides, the CDR3 is TGTGCCAGCAGTTGGGGAGGGAGGGGAAACATTCAGTACTTC.

The gene calls are TRBV4-2 and TRBJ2-1; D might be TRBD2 (6 bases). Germline CDR1 is LGHNA and CDR2 is YNFKEQ. CDR3 length: 18 amino acids. The V end lost 0 bases, the J end lost 0 bases, and 15 bases lay between the germline ends. CDR3 region: CASSQDFERAPSYNEQFF. The CDR3 DNA reads as TGTGCCAGCAGCCAAGATTTTGAGCGGGCGCCCTCCTACAATGAGCAGTTCTTC.

This clonotype was counted a few times. The chain combines TRBV12-3 or TRBV12-4 with TRBJ1-1; D is possibly TRBD1 (6 bases). Trimming stripped 3 bases from V and 8 bases from J, with 13 bases between. The CDR3 sequence is 13 residues long. CDR3 region: CASSFGTPREAFF. The CDR3 coding sequence is TGTGCCAGCAGTTTTGGGACACCGAGGGAAGCTTTCTTT.

This clonotype has more than one count but fewer than ten. This chain joins TRBV6-5 and TRBJ2-3; 8 bases are a match to TRBD1. The CDR3 loop spans 14 amino acids. CDR1 is MNHEY and CDR2 is SVGAGI in the germline V gene. J lost 4 bases, V lost 7 bases, and 7 bases had no gene match. As DNA, the CDR3 is TGTGCCAGCACCGACAGGGGTCCGGCAGATACGCAGTATTTT. It codes for CASTDRGPADTQYF.

On this clonotype itself: A junction end diverges from the germline sequence, so it may reflect a read error. V is TRBV5-1 and J is TRBJ1-2; possibly TRBD1 for D (5 bases). The CDR3 sequence is 15 residues long. From germline, CDR1 is SGHRS and CDR2 YFSETQ. The CDR3 protein is CTSSLDGQGNYGYTF. The CDR3 DNA is TGCACCAGCAGCTTGGACGGGCAGGGAAACTATGGCTACACCTTC.